A single sample is the source of the 7 T cell receptor beta chains below, sequenced in a study of post-analysis software for immune sequencing data. General study findings and limits: With TRBV5-6, TRBV5-1 and TRBV20-1 included, about five TRBV segments were more frequent in patients than in controls.

For these receptors, no antigen is known. The TCR beta cDNA libraries contained unique molecular identifiers. TCRdb called the PCR reads again in MiXCR, with one record for every CDR3 protein. The table lists hundreds of thousands of distinct CDR3 sequences, just under 30% of them singletons, with 0.5% to 0.6% in the top ten. Sequenced: blood. These receptors originate from a girl aged 5 to 17 with multiple sclerosis.

This sequence joins TRBV15 and TRBJ2-5; 9 positions match TRBD1. The CDR3 totals 14 residues. J lost 5 bases, V lost 11 bases, and 12 bases had no gene match. Germline V gene lookup returns CDR1 LNHNV and CDR2 YYDKDF (reference sequence). For the CDR3, the DNA is TGTGCCCCGATGGGAACAGGGGGCAGGGAGACCCAGTACTTC. Its protein is CAPMGTGGRETQYF.

On this clonotype: A much more abundant neighbour one base away suggests this may be a read error. The chain recombines TRBV10-3 with TRBJ2-1; TRBD1 agrees at 12 bases. Germline trimming cut 6 bases from V and 8 bases from J; bases unmatched to any gene: 5. CDR3 size: 14 residues. The germline V gene has CDR1 ENHRY and CDR2 SYGVKD. The chain's CDR3 is CAIRVGTGGDEQFF. In nucleotides, the CDR3 is TGTGCCATCAGGGTAGGGACAGGGGGCGATGAGCAGTTCTTC.

This clonotype appeared many times. V and J are TRBV6-5 and TRBJ2-4; perhaps TRBD2 as D (5 bases). This CDR3 region has 15 residues. The V end was cut by 6 bases, the J end by 0 bases, with 12 bases between. Germline CDR1 MNHEY, CDR2 SVGAGI. The CDR3 sequence: CASSRGREAKNIQYF. The CDR3 nucleotides read TGTGCCAGCAGCCGGGGTCGGGAAGCCAAAAACATTCAGTACTTC.

This clonotype was recorded only once. The gene calls are TRBV9 and TRBJ1-1; TRBD1 might be the D (6 bases). The CDR3 spans 17 residues. Trimming took off 5 bases at V and 0 bases at J, with 20 bases between the two ends. Germline V CDR1 and CDR2: SGDLS, YYNGEE. The CDR3 DNA is TGTGCCAGCAGACCCGGGTGGGGGGCGCCTATGAACACTGAAGCTTTCTTT. Amino acids: CASRPGWGAPMNTEAFF.

This sequence joins TRBV29-1 and TRBJ1-5; no firm D call. This CDR3 is built from 12 residues. Trimming left V 7 bases short and J 3 bases short, with 10 bases between. The germline CDR1 and CDR2 sequences are SQVTM and ANQGSEA. This chain's CDR3 is CSAAGANQPQHF. For the CDR3, the DNA is TGCAGCGCCGCGGGAGCCAATCAGCCCCAGCATTTT. The full variable domain, completed using reference TRBV29-1 and TRBJ1-5, is SAVISQKPSRDICQRGTSLTIQCQVDSQVTMMFWYRQQPGQSLTLIATANQGSEATYESGFVIDKFPISRPNLTFSTLTVSNMSPEDSSIYLCSAAGANQPQHFGDGTRLSIL.

The chain has TRBV2 and TRBJ2-3; 7 bases fit TRBD1. Germline V gene data show CDR1 as SNHLY and CDR2 as FYNNEI. This CDR3 comprises 14 residues. Germline trimming cut 10 bases from V and 4 bases from J; bases unmatched to any gene: 11. The CDR3 spells CATLTGIGSDTQYF. CDR3 bases: TGTGCCACCCTGACAGGGATTGGGTCAGATACGCAGTATTTT.

The V gene is TRBV29-1, the J gene TRBJ2-4, with D tentatively TRBD1 (6 bases). The germline V gene has CDR1 SQVTM and CDR2 ANQGSEA. CDR3 length: 14 residues. The V end lost 6 bases, the J end lost 0 bases, and 12 bases lay between the germline ends. The CDR3 loop reads CSVQQGIAKNIQYF. Written as DNA, the CDR3 is TGCAGCGTCCAACAGGGAATAGCCAAAAACATTCAGTACTTC.